A selection of T cell receptor beta chains follows, all from one sample in a study of shared clonotypes between healthy human individuals. Assay used: immunoSEQ multiplex PCR; TCRdb lists only in-frame clones, some missing. Here the sample spans hundreds of thousands of clones, approximately 97% being singletons. Sequencing was performed on naive CD4+ T cells sorted from blood. These receptors were collected from a woman aged 30 to 39 in good health. CDR3s include the opening cysteine and the closing phenylalanine or tryptophan. A D gene is named only where the DNA matches it firmly. Part of the rows lack a size; the others show once, few, many or a class for expanded clones.

clone_size: once; d_call: .; j_call: TRBJ2-7; v_call: TRBV6-5; cdr3_nt: TGTGCCAGCAGAAGACAGCCAGAACCCTACGAGCAGTACTTC; cdr3_aa: CASRRQPEPYEQYF
clone_size: once; d_call: TRBD1; j_call: TRBJ1-5; v_call: TRBV19; cdr3_nt: TGTGCCAGTTCGAGGGGGCTTAGCAATCAGCCCCAGCATTTT; cdr3_aa: CASSRGLSNQPQHF
clone_size: .; d_call: .; j_call: TRBJ2-7; v_call: TRBV11-2; cdr3_nt: TGTGCCAGCAGCTTAGCGGGGGAGTACGAGCAGTACTTC; cdr3_aa: CASSLAGEYEQYF
clone_size: .; d_call: .; j_call: TRBJ2-3; v_call: TRBV7-9; cdr3_nt: TGTGCCAGCAGCCTCCGTGGTAGCGGTAACACAGATACGCAGTATTTT; cdr3_aa: CASSLRGSGNTDTQYF
clone_size: .; d_call: .; j_call: TRBJ1-2; v_call: TRBV6-1; cdr3_nt: TGTGCCAGCAGGGGGGCGTTCGACTATGGCTACACCTTC; cdr3_aa: CASRGAFDYGYTF
clone_size: .; d_call: TRBD1; j_call: TRBJ2-5; v_call: TRBV5-1; cdr3_nt: TGCGCCAGCAGCTTGGCCAGGGGGATTCGCCAAGAGACCCAGTACTTC; cdr3_aa: CASSLARGIRQETQYF
clone_size: once; d_call: TRBD2; j_call: TRBJ2-2; v_call: TRBV19; cdr3_nt: TGTGCCAGTAGTATTGTGGGAGGGGCCGGGGAGCTGTTTTTT; cdr3_aa: CASSIVGGAGELFF
clone_size: once; d_call: TRBD1; j_call: TRBJ2-5; v_call: TRBV4-1; cdr3_nt: TGCGCCAGCAGCCCGACAGGGGAAGTAGGCCAAGAGACCCAGTACTTC; cdr3_aa: CASSPTGEVGQETQYF
clone_size: .; d_call: .; j_call: TRBJ2-7; v_call: TRBV15; cdr3_nt: TGTGCCACCAGCAACTCATTATGGGCTAGCAACTCCTACGAGCAGTACTTC; cdr3_aa: CATSNSLWASNSYEQYF
clone_size: .; d_call: .; j_call: TRBJ1-2; v_call: TRBV28; cdr3_nt: TGTGCCAGCAGTGCCCGGGGGGTGAACTACACCTTC; cdr3_aa: CASSARGVNYTF
clone_size: .; d_call: TRBD2; j_call: TRBJ2-3; v_call: TRBV5-1; cdr3_nt: TGCGCCAGCAGCCTGACTAGCGGGAGCAGGTATACGCAGTATTTT; cdr3_aa: CASSLTSGSRYTQYF
clone_size: .; d_call: TRBD1; j_call: TRBJ1-1; v_call: TRBV7-9; cdr3_nt: TGTGCCAGCACGGACAGGGGCAGGAACACTGAAGCTTTCTTT; cdr3_aa: CASTDRGRNTEAFF
clone_size: .; d_call: TRBD1; j_call: TRBJ2-2; v_call: TRBV2; cdr3_nt: TGTGCCAGCAGTGCGGTCAGGGACAGGGGATCCGGGGAGCTGTTTTTT; cdr3_aa: CASSAVRDRGSGELFF
clone_size: .; d_call: .; j_call: TRBJ2-7; v_call: TRBV2; cdr3_nt: TGTGCCAGCAGTGAAGATAGGGGGTCATCCTACGAGCAGTACTTC; cdr3_aa: CASSEDRGSSYEQYF
clone_size: .; d_call: .; j_call: TRBJ1-1; v_call: TRBV29-1; cdr3_nt: TGCAGCGTTGAAGGGGGGACAAAGAATATGAACACTGAAGCTTTCTTT; cdr3_aa: CSVEGGTKNMNTEAFF
clone_size: .; d_call: TRBD1; j_call: TRBJ1-1; v_call: TRBV6-5; cdr3_nt: TGTGCCAGCAGGGGGACAGGAAACACTGAAGCTTTCTTT; cdr3_aa: CASRGTGNTEAFF
clone_size: .; d_call: TRBD2; j_call: TRBJ2-1; v_call: TRBV5-1; cdr3_nt: TGCGCCAGCAGCTTGGCTAGCGGGGTGATAGATGAGCAGTTCTTC; cdr3_aa: CASSLASGVIDEQFF
clone_size: .; d_call: .; j_call: TRBJ2-2; v_call: TRBV5-1; cdr3_nt: TGCGCCAGCAGAATTTCGCTAGGGGGAGTTGCCACCGGGGAGCTGTTTTTT; cdr3_aa: CASRISLGGVATGELFF
clone_size: .; d_call: TRBD1; j_call: TRBJ1-1; v_call: TRBV18; cdr3_nt: TGTGCCAGCTCACGCGCCGGGACAGCTGGCACTGAAGCTTTCTTT; cdr3_aa: CASSRAGTAGTEAFF
clone_size: once; d_call: TRBD2; j_call: TRBJ2-3; v_call: TRBV7-9; cdr3_nt: TGTGCCAGCAGCTCTGTCCCACTAGCGAGCCTACCGCATACGCAGTATTTT; cdr3_aa: CASSSVPLASLPHTQYF
clone_size: .; d_call: TRBD2; j_call: TRBJ2-7; v_call: TRBV4-1; cdr3_nt: TGCGCCAGCAGCCAAGCAGATAGCGGGACTCGGGGGGAGCAGTACTTC; cdr3_aa: CASSQADSGTRGEQYF
clone_size: once; d_call: .; j_call: TRBJ2-5; v_call: TRBV6-1; cdr3_nt: TGTGCCAGCAGTGAAACCCCTGGGGTGAAGGAGACCCAGTACTTC; cdr3_aa: CASSETPGVKETQYF
clone_size: .; d_call: .; j_call: TRBJ2-2; v_call: TRBV5-8; cdr3_nt: TGTGCCAGCAGCTTGAGACAGCTAACCGGGGAGCTGTTTTTT; cdr3_aa: CASSLRQLTGELFF
clone_size: .; d_call: .; j_call: TRBJ1-3; v_call: TRBV11-2; cdr3_nt: TGTGCCAGCAGCTTAGTCACAGGGTCTGGAAACACCATATATTTT; cdr3_aa: CASSLVTGSGNTIYF
clone_size: .; d_call: .; j_call: TRBJ2-1; v_call: TRBV11-2; cdr3_nt: TGTGCCAGCAGCTTAGCTGGGGGCCGAGAGCAGTTCTTC; cdr3_aa: CASSLAGGREQFF
clone_size: .; d_call: TRBD2; j_call: TRBJ2-7; v_call: TRBV29-1; cdr3_nt: TGCAGCACGACTAGGGGACTAGCGGGCTCCTACGAGCAGTACTTC; cdr3_aa: CSTTRGLAGSYEQYF
clone_size: .; d_call: .; j_call: TRBJ2-7; v_call: TRBV5-5; cdr3_nt: TGTGCCAGCAGCTTGGCGGGGGAAAGCTCCTACGAGCAGTACTTC; cdr3_aa: CASSLAGESSYEQYF
clone_size: .; d_call: .; j_call: TRBJ1-5; v_call: TRBV30; cdr3_nt: TGTGCCTGGAGTGTACTGGGGTTCAATCAGCCCCAGCATTTT; cdr3_aa: CAWSVLGFNQPQHF
clone_size: .; d_call: TRBD2; j_call: TRBJ2-2; v_call: TRBV5-1; cdr3_nt: TGCGCCAGCAGCCCCTCGGGGGGGGCGAACACCGGGGAGCTGTTTTTT; cdr3_aa: CASSPSGGANTGELFF
clone_size: .; d_call: .; j_call: TRBJ2-7; v_call: TRBV2; cdr3_nt: TGTGCCAGCACACCGGGACTGTTCTCCTACGAGCAGTACTTC; cdr3_aa: CASTPGLFSYEQYF